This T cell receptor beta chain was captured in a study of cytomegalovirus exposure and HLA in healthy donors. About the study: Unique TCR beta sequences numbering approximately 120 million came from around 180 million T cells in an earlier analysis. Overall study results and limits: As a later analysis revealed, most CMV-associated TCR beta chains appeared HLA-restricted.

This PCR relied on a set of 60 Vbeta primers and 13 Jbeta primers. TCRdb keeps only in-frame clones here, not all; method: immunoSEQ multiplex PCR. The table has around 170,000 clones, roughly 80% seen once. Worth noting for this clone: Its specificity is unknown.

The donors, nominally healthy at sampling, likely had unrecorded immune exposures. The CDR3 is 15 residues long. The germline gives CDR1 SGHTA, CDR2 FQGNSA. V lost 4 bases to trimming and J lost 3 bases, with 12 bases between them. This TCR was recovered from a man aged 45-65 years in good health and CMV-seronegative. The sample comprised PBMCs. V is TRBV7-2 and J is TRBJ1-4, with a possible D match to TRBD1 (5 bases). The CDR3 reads CASSWVGGANEKLFF. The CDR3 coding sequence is TGTGCCAGCAGCTGGGTTGGGGGGGCTAATGAAAAACTGTTTTTT.